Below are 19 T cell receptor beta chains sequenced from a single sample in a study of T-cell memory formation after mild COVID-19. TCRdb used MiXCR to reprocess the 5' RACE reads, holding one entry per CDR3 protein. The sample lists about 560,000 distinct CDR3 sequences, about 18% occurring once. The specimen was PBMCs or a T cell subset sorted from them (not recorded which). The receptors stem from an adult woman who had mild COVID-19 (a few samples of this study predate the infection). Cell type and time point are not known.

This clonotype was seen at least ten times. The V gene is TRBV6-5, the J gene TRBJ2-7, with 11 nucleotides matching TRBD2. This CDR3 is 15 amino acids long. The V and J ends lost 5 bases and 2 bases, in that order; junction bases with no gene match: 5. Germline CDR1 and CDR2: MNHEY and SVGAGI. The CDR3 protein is CASSKLAGGTYEQYF. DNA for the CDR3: TGTGCCAGCAGTAAATTAGCGGGAGGGACCTACGAGCAGTACTTC.

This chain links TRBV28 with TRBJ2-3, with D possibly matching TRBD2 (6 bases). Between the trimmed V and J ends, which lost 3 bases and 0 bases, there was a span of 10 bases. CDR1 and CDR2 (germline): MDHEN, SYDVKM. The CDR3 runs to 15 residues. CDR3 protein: CASSFGLASTDTQYF. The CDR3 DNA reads TGTGCCAGCAGTTTTGGTCTAGCGAGCACAGATACGCAGTATTTT.

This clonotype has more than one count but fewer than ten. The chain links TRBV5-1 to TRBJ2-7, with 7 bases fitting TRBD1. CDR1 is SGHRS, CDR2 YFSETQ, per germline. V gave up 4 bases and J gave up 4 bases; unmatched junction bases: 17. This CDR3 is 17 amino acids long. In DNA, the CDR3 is TGCGCCAGCAGCAGCCAGCTCACAGGGGCGCGACAATACGAGCAGTACTTC. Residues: CASSSQLTGARQYEQYF.

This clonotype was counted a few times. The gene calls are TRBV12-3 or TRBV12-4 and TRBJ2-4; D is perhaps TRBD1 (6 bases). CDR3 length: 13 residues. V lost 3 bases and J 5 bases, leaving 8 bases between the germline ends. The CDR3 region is CASSFRTENIQYF. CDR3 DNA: TGTGCCAGCAGTTTCCGGACAGAAAACATTCAGTACTTC.

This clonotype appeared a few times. The CDR3 nucleotides are TGCGCCAGCAGCCCCCGACTAGCGGGCAACGAGCAGTACTTC. As protein: CASSPRLAGNEQYF. The V and J genes are TRBV5-1 and TRBJ2-7; 10 nucleotides match TRBD2. The CDR3 has 14 amino acids. With 4 bases clipped from V and 5 bases from J, the junction kept 6 bases outside the gene matches. Germline values: CDR1 SGHRS, CDR2 YFSETQ.

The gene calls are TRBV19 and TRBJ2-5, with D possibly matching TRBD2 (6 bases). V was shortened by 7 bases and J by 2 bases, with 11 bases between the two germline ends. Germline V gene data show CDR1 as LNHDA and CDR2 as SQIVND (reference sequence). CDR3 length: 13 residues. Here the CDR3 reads CASTSSGQETQYF. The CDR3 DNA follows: TGTGCCAGTACCTCCAGCGGGCAAGAGACCCAGTACTTC.

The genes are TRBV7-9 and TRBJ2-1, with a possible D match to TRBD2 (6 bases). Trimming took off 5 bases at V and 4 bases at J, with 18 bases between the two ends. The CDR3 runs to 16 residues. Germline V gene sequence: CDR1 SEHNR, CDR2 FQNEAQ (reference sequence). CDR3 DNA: TGTGCCAGCAGCCCGGGAGCGGGCGGCCATTACAATGAGCAGTTCTTC. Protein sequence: CASSPGAGGHYNEQFF.

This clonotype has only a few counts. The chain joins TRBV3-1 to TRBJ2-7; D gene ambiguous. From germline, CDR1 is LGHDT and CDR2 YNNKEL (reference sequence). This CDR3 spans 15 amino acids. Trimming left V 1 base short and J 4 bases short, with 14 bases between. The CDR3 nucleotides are TGTGCCAGCAGCCAAGGGTCCCGACGGGCTTACGAGCAGTACTTC. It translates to CASSQGSRRAYEQYF.

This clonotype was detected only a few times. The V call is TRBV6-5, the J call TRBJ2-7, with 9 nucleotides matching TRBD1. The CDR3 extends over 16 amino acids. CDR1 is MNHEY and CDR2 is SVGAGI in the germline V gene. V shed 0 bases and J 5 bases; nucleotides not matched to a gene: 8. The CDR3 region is CASSYSPGQGRHEQYF. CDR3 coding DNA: TGTGCCAGCAGTTACTCCCCGGGACAGGGTCGGCACGAGCAGTACTTC.

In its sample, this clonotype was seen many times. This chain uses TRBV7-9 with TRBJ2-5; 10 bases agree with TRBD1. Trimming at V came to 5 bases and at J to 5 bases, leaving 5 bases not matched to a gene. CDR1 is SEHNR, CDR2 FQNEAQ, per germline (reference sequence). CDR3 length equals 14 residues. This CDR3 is CASSRDRGRETQYF. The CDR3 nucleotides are TGTGCCAGCAGCAGGGACAGGGGACGGGAGACCCAGTACTTC.

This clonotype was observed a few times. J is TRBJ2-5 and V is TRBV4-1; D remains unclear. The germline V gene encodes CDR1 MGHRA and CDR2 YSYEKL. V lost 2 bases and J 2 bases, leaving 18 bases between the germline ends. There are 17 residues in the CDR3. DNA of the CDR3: TGCGCCAGCAGCCAATCCGGAAGCGCGACGTTACAAGAGACCCAGTACTTC. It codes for CASSQSGSATLQETQYF.

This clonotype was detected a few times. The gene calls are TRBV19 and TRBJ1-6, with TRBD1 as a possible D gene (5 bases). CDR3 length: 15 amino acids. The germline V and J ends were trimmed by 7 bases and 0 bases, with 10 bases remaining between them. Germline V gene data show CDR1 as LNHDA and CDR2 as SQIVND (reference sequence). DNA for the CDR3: TGTGCCAGTAACCCGGGACGCTCCTATAATTCACCCCTCCACTTT. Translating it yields CASNPGRSYNSPLHF.

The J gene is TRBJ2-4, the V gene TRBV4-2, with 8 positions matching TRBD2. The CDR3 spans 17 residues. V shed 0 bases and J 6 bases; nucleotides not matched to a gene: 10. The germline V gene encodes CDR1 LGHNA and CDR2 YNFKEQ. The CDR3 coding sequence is TGTGCCAGCAGCCAAGATACGACGGGGGGGCCGAGAAACATTCAGTACTTC. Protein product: CASSQDTTGGPRNIQYF.

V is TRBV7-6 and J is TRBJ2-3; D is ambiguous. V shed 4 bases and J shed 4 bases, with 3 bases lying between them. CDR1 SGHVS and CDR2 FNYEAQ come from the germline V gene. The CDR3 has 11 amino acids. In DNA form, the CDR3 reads TGTGCCAGCAGCTGGTCAGATACGCAGTATTTT. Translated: CASSWSDTQYF. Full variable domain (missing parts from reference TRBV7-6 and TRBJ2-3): GAGVSQSPRYKVTKRGQDVALRCDPISGHVSLYWYRQALGQGPEFLTYFNYEAQQDKSGLPNDRFSAERPEGSISTLTIQRTEQRDSAMYRCASSWSDTQYFGPGTRLTVL.

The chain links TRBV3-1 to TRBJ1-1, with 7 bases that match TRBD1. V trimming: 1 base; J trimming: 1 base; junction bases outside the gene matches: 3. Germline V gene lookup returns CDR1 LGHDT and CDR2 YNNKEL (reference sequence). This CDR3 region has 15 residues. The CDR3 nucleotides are TGTGCCAGCAGCCAAGGGGCAGGGGGGAACACTGAAGCTTTCTTT. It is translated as CASSQGAGGNTEAFF.

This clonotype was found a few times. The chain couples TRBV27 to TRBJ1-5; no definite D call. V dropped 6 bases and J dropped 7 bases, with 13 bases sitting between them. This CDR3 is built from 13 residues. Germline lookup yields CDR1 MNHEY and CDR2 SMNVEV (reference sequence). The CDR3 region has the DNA TGTGCCAGCAGCTCCTCTATAGGGCAGCCCCAGCATTTT. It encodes CASSSSIGQPQHF.

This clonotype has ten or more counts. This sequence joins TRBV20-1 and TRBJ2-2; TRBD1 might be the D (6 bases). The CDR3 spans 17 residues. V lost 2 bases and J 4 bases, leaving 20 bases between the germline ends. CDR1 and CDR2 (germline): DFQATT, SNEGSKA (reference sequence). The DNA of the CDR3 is TGCAGTGCTAGACGAGCTGGGGGCCAAGGGTCCACCGGGGAGCTGTTTTTT. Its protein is CSARRAGGQGSTGELFF.

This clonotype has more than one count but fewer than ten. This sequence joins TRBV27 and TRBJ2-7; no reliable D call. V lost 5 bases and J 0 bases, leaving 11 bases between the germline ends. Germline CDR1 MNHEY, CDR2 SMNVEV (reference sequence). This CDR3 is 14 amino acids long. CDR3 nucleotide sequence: TGTGCCAGCAGTGATCGACTGAACTCCTACGAGCAGTACTTC. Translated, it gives CASSDRLNSYEQYF.

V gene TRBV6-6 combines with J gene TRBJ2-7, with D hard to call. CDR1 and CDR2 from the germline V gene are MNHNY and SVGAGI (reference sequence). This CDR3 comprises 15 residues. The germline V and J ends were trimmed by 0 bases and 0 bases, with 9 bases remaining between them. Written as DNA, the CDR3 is TGTGCCAGCAGTTACTCTTCCCCAGCCTCCTACGAGCAGTACTTC. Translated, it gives CASSYSSPASYEQYF.